One and the same sample provided the 9 T cell receptor beta chains below, sequenced in a study of read filtering for tumor transcriptome and immune sequencing. The library was built from around 380 ng RNA with molecular barcoded adaptors for alpha/delta and beta/gamma chains. TCRdb re-called the reads with MiXCR, one entry per CDR3 protein. The sample records tens of thousands of distinct CDR3 sequences, 15% to 25% being singletons. The material sequenced was a population of CD138-negative cells sorted from bone marrow. Every receptor here comes from a donor at least 40 years old with multiple myeloma.

This clonotype was seen more than once but under ten times. The germline gene is not matched at one end of the junction; a read error may be the cause. The V gene is TRBV20-1, the J gene TRBJ1-1; D possibly corresponds to TRBD1 (6 bases). The CDR3 runs 15 residues. Germline CDR1 reads DFQATT; CDR2 reads SNEGSKA (reference sequence). The CDR3 DNA reads as TGCGGTGCTAGAGACACAAGGAGGGACATGACTGAAGCTTTCTTT. It yields the protein CGARDTRRDMTEAFF.

This clonotype was seen repeatedly, ten times or more. The chain is built from TRBV7-9 and TRBJ1-5; TRBD1 matches 11 bases. In germline, CDR1 is SEHNR, CDR2 FQNEAQ (reference sequence). The CDR3 is made up of 15 amino acids. Germline trimming cut 5 bases from V and 6 bases from J; bases unmatched to any gene: 6. DNA of the CDR3: TGTGCCAGCAGCGCCGGACAGGGGGCAGTTCAGCCCCAGCATTTT. Translation: CASSAGQGAVQPQHF.

A word on this clonotype: This may come from a read error, since a much larger clone is one base off. The conserved phenylalanine or tryptophan is not found at the CDR3 terminus, so this likely reflects a read error. The gene calls are TRBV28 and TRBJ2-7, with D possibly matching TRBD2 (5 bases). The V end lost 10 bases, the J end lost 3 bases, and 10 bases lay between the germline ends. The CDR3 runs to 11 residues. Germline V gene sequence: CDR1 MDHEN, CDR2 SYDVKM. The CDR3 region has the DNA TGTGCCACTGGTCGGGACTACGAGCAGTACTCC. This translates into CATGRDYEQYS.

This clonotype was seen repeatedly, ten times or more. The chain carries TRBV20-1 and TRBJ1-1, with D possibly TRBD1 on 5 matching bases. The CDR3 runs 11 residues. CDR1 DFQATT and CDR2 SNEGSKA come from the germline V gene (reference sequence). V lost 5 bases, J lost 10 bases, and 14 bases lay in between. This CDR3 is CSAYQGGRAFF. CDR3 nucleotide sequence: TGCAGTGCTTATCAGGGAGGTCGAGCTTTCTTT.

This clonotype was counted many times. The CDR3 loop is CASSEVRGPNEKLFF. The CDR3 DNA follows: TGTGCCAGCAGTGAAGTCAGGGGGCCTAATGAAAAACTGTTTTTT. The chain uses TRBV25-1 and TRBJ1-4, with 8 bases fitting TRBD1. CDR3 length: 15 amino acids. V trimming: 2 bases; J trimming: 3 bases; junction bases outside the gene matches: 2. Germline V CDR1 and CDR2: MGHDK, SYGVNS. Combining the CDR3 with reference TRBV25-1 and TRBJ1-4 gives the whole variable domain EADIYQTPRYLVIGTGKKITLECSQTMGHDKMYWYQQDPGMELHLIHYSYGVNSTEKGDLSSESTVSRIRTEHFPLTLESARPSHTSQYLCASSEVRGPNEKLFFGSGTQLSVL.

This clonotype was detected only a few times. V gene TRBV10-3 combines with J gene TRBJ2-6, with D uncertain. The CDR3 consists of 12 residues. V gave up 11 bases and J gave up 2 bases, with 7 bases separating them. Germline CDR1 ENHRY, CDR2 SYGVKD. CDR3 bases: TGTGCCGCCACTGCTGGGGCCAACGTCCTGACTTTC. Translation: CAATAGANVLTF.

The sample holds a few counts of this clonotype. The gene calls are TRBV11-2 and TRBJ2-3, with TRBD2 as a possible D gene (6 bases). The CDR3 runs 14 residues. V was pared by 3 bases and J by 5 bases, with 12 bases between. Germline lookup yields CDR1 SGHAT and CDR2 FQNNGV. The CDR3 here is CASSFGGNRDTQYF. CDR3 in DNA: TGTGCCAGCAGCTTCGGAGGGAATAGAGATACGCAGTATTTT.

Ten or more counts support this clonotype. This sequence joins TRBV7-8 and TRBJ2-2, with TRBD1 as a possible D gene (5 bases). CDR1 SGHVS and CDR2 FQNEAQ come from the germline V gene. The length of the CDR3 is 16 residues. V was cut by 1 base and J by 2 bases, with 11 bases left in between. DNA for the CDR3: TGTGCCAGCAGCTTAGTAAGGGGTCCAAACACCGGGGAGCTGTTTTTT. Amino acid sequence: CASSLVRGPNTGELFF.

This clonotype has a count of ten or more. The rearrangement uses TRBV10-3 and TRBJ2-5; possible D gene TRBD1, 6 bases. CDR3 length equals 13 residues. CDR1 and CDR2 from the germline V gene are ENHRY and SYGVKD. Trimming took off 10 bases at V and 4 bases at J, with 16 bases between the two ends. CDR3 bases: TGTGCCAGCGGCAGGGAAGGGGGAGAGACCCAGTACTTC. Its translation: CASGREGGETQYF.